These 12 T cell receptor beta chains were all obtained from the same sample, sequenced in a study of T cell responses to AZD1222 COVID-19 vaccine. The assay was immunoSEQ multiplex PCR, and TCRdb's table has in-frame clones only and misses some. This table holds tens of thousands of clones, 85% to 90% found once. The sample in question was peripheral blood, obtained 28 days after the second AZD1222 dose. Receptors were obtained from an adult who received the AZD1222 COVID-19 vaccine.

The rearrangement links TRBV5-5 to TRBJ1-2, with D uncertain. The V gene's germline CDR1 is SGHKS and CDR2 YYEKEE (reference sequence). CDR3 length equals 14 residues. The V and J ends lost 0 bases and 4 bases respectively, with 10 bases between them. The CDR3 loop is CASSLEVSLYGYTF. For the CDR3, the DNA is TGTGCCAGCAGCTTGGAAGTCAGCCTCTATGGCTACACCTTC.

The chain carries TRBV28 and TRBJ1-1, with TRBD1 matching 8 bases. CDR3 length equals 15 residues. Germline V lookup: CDR1 MDHEN, CDR2 SYDVKM. The J segment lost 4 bases and the V segment lost 4 bases, leaving 8 bases of the junction unmatched. CDR3 nucleotides: TGTGCCAGCAGTTGGACAGGGATTGGGCTCACTGAAGCTTTCTTT. It specifies CASSWTGIGLTEAFF. Combining the CDR3 with reference TRBV28 and TRBJ1-1 gives the whole variable domain DVKVTQSSRYLVKRTGEKVFLECVQDMDHENMFWYRQDPGLGLRLIYFSYDVKMKEKGDIPEGYSVSREKKERFSLILESASTNQTSMYLCASSWTGIGLTEAFFGQGTRLTVV.

This sequence joins TRBV30 and TRBJ1-4; TRBD1 might be the D (6 bases). V dropped 2 bases and J dropped 2 bases, with 12 bases sitting between them. This CDR3 region has 15 residues. Germline CDR1 is GTSNPN and CDR2 is SVGIG (reference sequence). The CDR3 bases are TGTGCCTGGAGTCTAGGGACACGGACTAATGAAAAACTGTTTTTT. Translating gives CAWSLGTRTNEKLFF.

The CDR3 coding sequence is TGTGCCAGCAGTTACCCTAAACCGGACAGGGTGGCTGGCTACACCTTC. Protein sequence: CASSYPKPDRVAGYTF. This chain uses TRBV6-2 or TRBV6-3 with TRBJ1-2, with TRBD1 matching over 8 bases. V dropped 2 bases and J dropped 7; count of bases not matched to a gene: 12. There are 16 residues in the CDR3. Germline lookup yields CDR1 MNHEY and CDR2 SVGEGT.

This clone showed up just a few times. V gene TRBV6-5 combines with J gene TRBJ1-2; D uncertain. There are 14 residues in the CDR3. Germline V lookup: CDR1 MNHEY, CDR2 SVGAGI. The V gene lost 7 bases and the J gene lost 1 base, with 13 bases spanning the gap. CDR3 residues: CASTRPGLNYGYTF. The CDR3 DNA reads as TGTGCCAGCACCCGACCGGGCCTTAACTATGGCTACACCTTC.

This clone has a handful of counts. DNA of the CDR3: TGTGCCATCACCTCGGGCGGGCGCGGGGAGACCCAGTACTTC. Its protein is CAITSGGRGETQYF. The chain is built from TRBV10-3 and TRBJ2-5; D perhaps matches TRBD2 (5 bases). Germline V gene sequence: CDR1 ENHRY, CDR2 SYGVKD. V was clipped by 7 bases and J by 5 bases, with 17 bases between them. The CDR3 is 14 residues long.

V gene TRBV6-5 combines with J gene TRBJ2-2; no clear D gene. Deletions cut 10 bases from V and 2 bases from J, with 5 bases between. There are 11 residues in the CDR3. Germline lookup yields CDR1 MNHEY and CDR2 SVGAGI. The DNA of the CDR3 is TGTGCCACGGGTAACACCGGGGAGCTGTTTTTT. Residues: CATGNTGELFF.

This chain links TRBV4-2 with TRBJ1-5; D remains unclear. Germline CDR1 and CDR2: LGHNA and YNFKEQ. This CDR3 is 16 amino acids long. V lost 1 base and J 4 bases, leaving 14 bases between the germline ends. CDR3 nucleotide sequence: TGTGCCAGCAGCCAAGCGTCCAAGGCAAATAATCAGCCCCAGCATTTT. Translated, it gives CASSQASKANNQPQHF.

The chain couples TRBV5-1 to TRBJ1-1; 9 bases are a match to TRBD1. Germline V gene sequence: CDR1 SGHRS, CDR2 YFSETQ. The CDR3 is 19 amino acids. V was pared by 0 bases and J by 1 base, with 13 bases of the junction left unmatched. The CDR3 loop is CASSLVGLGTGRSNTEAFF. Here the CDR3 DNA reads TGCGCCAGCAGCTTGGTGGGCTTGGGGACAGGGAGGTCGAACACTGAAGCTTTCTTT.

The chain employs TRBV20-1 and TRBJ2-7; D uncertain. The CDR3 covers 11 residues. Germline values: CDR1 DFQATT, CDR2 SNEGSKA (reference sequence). V lost 6 bases and J lost 4, with 10 bases in between. In DNA, the CDR3 is TGCAGTGCCCGGATAGGTTACGAGCAGTACTTC. Translation gives CSARIGYEQYF.

The chain links TRBV18 to TRBJ2-2; 9 bases line up with TRBD1. The CDR3 runs 17 residues. The V gene's germline CDR1 is KGHSH and CDR2 LQKENI. The trim removed 3 bases at V and 0 bases at J, leaving 5 bases unmatched. The CDR3 DNA reads as TGTGCCAGCTCACCGCCTACAGGGGGCTCGAACACCGGGGAGCTGTTTTTT. Translating it yields CASSPPTGGSNTGELFF.

The gene calls are TRBV6-2 or TRBV6-3 and TRBJ2-7, with no clear D. The germline V gene encodes CDR1 MNHEY and CDR2 SVGEGT. V was cut by 0 bases and J by 3 bases, with 9 bases left in between. CDR3 length: 14 amino acids. The CDR3 reads CASSYSGPLYEQYF. In nucleotides, the CDR3 is TGTGCCAGCAGTTACTCCGGACCGCTCTACGAGCAGTACTTC.